One T cell receptor (beta chain) is described in this entry. Its antigen is not identified. This may be a read error: a much more frequent sequence differs by one nucleotide. This specimen comes from a study of T cells in Graves' hyperthyroidism and ophthalmopathy. Study-wide findings and caveats: Ophthalmopathy was separated from stable hyperthyroidism by a 13 V-J model.

TCR beta CDR3 sequences were amplified from RNA transcripts. A first-round RT-PCR of the TCR CDR3 used the HTBI primer set. TCRdb re-analysed the multiplex PCR reads in MiXCR, keeping a single row per CDR3 protein. The sample holds approximately 640,000 distinct CDR3 sequences, around 15% seen once. V was clipped by 4 bases and J by 6 bases, with 4 bases between them. Germline CDR1 reads SEHNR; CDR2 reads FQNEAQ (reference sequence). CDR3 length: 11 amino acids. Patients aged 18 to 65 had newly diagnosed hyperthyroidism of under 2 months' duration. Lactation, pregnancy, other autoimmune disease or uncontrolled infection excluded patients.

The sequence was collected from a woman aged 25 to 45 with Graves' hyperthyroidism. This chain uses TRBV7-9 with TRBJ2-1; D gene uncertain. Sequenced: blood. CDR3 sequence (DNA): TGTGCCAGCAGCTATCGCAATGAGCAGTTCTTC. Protein sequence: CASSYRNEQFF.